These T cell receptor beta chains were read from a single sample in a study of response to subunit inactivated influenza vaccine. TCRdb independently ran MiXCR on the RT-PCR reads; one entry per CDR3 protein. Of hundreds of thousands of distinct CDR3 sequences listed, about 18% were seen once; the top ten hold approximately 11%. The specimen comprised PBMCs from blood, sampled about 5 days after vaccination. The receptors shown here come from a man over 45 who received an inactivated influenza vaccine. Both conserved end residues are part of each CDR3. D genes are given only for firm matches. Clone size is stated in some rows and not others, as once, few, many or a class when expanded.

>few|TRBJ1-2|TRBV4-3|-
TGCGCCAGCAGCCAGATTAAGGCAAACTATGGCTACACCTTC
CASSQIKANYGYTF
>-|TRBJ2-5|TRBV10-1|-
TGCGCCAGCAGTGTGTCACTGTACGAGACCCAGTACTTC
CASSVSLYETQYF
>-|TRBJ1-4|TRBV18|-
TGTGCCAGCTCACCATACCGAGGGACACATGAAAAACTGTTTTTT
CASSPYRGTHEKLFF
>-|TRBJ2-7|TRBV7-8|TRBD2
TGTGCCAGCAGCTCGAGCGGGGGGACCAATCTACCATACTCCTACGAGCAGTACTTC
CASSSSGGTNLPYSYEQYF
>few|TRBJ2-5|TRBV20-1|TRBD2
TGCAGTGCTAGAGATACGGGGGGGAATCAGTACCAAGAGACCCAGTACTTC
CSARDTGGNQYQETQYF
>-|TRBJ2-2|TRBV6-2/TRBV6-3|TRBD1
TGTGCCGCCAAGAGCAGGGGGATTCCGACGAACACCGGGGAGCTGTTTTTT
CAAKSRGIPTNTGELFF
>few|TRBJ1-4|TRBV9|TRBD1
TGTGCCAGCAGCCCTGGACAGGGGACTAATGAAAAACTGTTTTTT
CASSPGQGTNEKLFF
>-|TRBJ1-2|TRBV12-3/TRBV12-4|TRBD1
TGTGCCAGCAGTTCTGTGACAGGGGGCTATGGCTACACCTTC
CASSSVTGGYGYTF
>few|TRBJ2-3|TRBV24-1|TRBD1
TGTGCCACCAGTGATCGAGCGGGACAGGGATTCACAGATACGCAGTATTTT
CATSDRAGQGFTDTQYF
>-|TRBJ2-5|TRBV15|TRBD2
TGTGCCACCAGCATGGGACTAGCGGGCTTTCAAGAGACCCAGTACTTC
CATSMGLAGFQETQYF
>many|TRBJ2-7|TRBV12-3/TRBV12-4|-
TGTGCCAGCAGCCCAGGAGCAGACGAGCAGTACTTC
CASSPGADEQYF
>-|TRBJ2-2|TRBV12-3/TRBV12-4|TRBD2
TGTGCCAGCGGATTGGGACTAGCCCCCGGGGAGCTGTTTTTT
CASGLGLAPGELFF
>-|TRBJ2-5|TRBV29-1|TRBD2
TGCAGCTCGAGCGGGACTAGCGGGAGTGGGGGAGAGACCCAGTACTTC
CSSSGTSGSGGETQYF
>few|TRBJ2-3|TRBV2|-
TGTGCCAGCAGTGAGGCTACTTCTACAGATACGCAGTATTTT
CASSEATSTDTQYF
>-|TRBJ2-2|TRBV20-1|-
TGCAGTGCTAGAGATAGAACGACTGGGACCACCGGGGAGCTGTTTTTT
CSARDRTTGTTGELFF
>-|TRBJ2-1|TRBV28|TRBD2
TGTGCCAGCAGTTTACTCAGCGGGGAGAGGGATGAGCAGTTCTTC
CASSLLSGERDEQFF
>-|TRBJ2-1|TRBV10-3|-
TGTGCCATCAGTGAGGCCCGCCGGGAGCAGTTCTTC
CAISEARREQFF
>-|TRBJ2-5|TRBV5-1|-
TGCGCCAGCAGCTCTCCGGGACTTGGGTACCAAGATACCCAGTACTTC
CASSSPGLGYQDTQYF
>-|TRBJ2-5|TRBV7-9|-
TGTGCCAGCAGCTTAGCGGAGACAGAGGGCGAGACCCAGTACTTC
CASSLAETEGETQYF
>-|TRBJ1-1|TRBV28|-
TGTGCCAGCAGTTTATCCCGTCGAACCATGAACACTGAAGCTTTCTTT
CASSLSRRTMNTEAFF
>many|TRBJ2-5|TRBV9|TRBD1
TGTGCCAGCAGCGCCCCCGGGACAGGGATCGAGACCCAGTACTTC
CASSAPGTGIETQYF
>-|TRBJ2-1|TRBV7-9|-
TGTGCCAGCAGCTTAGCGCTAGACAACAATGAGCAGTTCTTC
CASSLALDNNEQFF
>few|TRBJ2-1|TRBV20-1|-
TGCAGTGCTAGAGTACTTCCGAGCGTCCGGGGCAATGAGCAGTTCTTC
CSARVLPSVRGNEQFF
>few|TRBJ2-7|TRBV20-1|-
TGCAGTGCTAGAGATAAGAGGGGTTCCTACGAGCAGTACTTC
CSARDKRGSYEQYF
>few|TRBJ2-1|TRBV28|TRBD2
TGTGCCAGCAGTTTACGCGGGAGCCCAACCTACAATGAGCAGTTCTTC
CASSLRGSPTYNEQFF
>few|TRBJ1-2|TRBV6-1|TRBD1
TGTGCCAGCAGTGGGGGGGGACAGTCGGGTTTCTATGGCTACACCTTC
CASSGGGQSGFYGYTF
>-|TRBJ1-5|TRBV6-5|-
TGTGCCAGCAGTAGGCGGGATCAGCCCCAGCATTTT
CASSRRDQPQHF
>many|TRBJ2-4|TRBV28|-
TGTGCCAGCAGGGTGTCCGAGGCCAAAAACATTCAGTACTTC
CASRVSEAKNIQYF
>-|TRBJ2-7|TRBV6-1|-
TGTGCCAGCACCCGAGACACCTACGAGCAGTACTTC
CASTRDTYEQYF
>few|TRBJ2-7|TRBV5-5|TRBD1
TGTGCCAGCAGCCCTGTCGCCACAGGGGCCTCCTACGAGCAGTACTTC
CASSPVATGASYEQYF
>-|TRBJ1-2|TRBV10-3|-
TGTGCCATCAGTGACGGCGGGGGTAACTATGGCTACACCTTC
CAISDGGGNYGYTF
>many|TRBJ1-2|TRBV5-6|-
TGTGCCAGCAGCGCAGACAGCTATGGCTACACCTTC
CASSADSYGYTF
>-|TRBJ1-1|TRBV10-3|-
TGTGCCATCAGTGAGCGACGACAGAGTAACACTGAAGCTTTCTTT
CAISERRQSNTEAFF
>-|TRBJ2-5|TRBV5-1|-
TGCGCCAGCAGCTTGGCGGTTGGGAGAGAGACCCAGTACTTC
CASSLAVGRETQYF
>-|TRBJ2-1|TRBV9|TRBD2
TGTGCCAGCAGCCCAAAAGGGGCTAGCGGGAGATCGGATGAGCAGTTCTTC
CASSPKGASGRSDEQFF
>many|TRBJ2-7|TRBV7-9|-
TGTGCCAGCAGCACCCTATCCTACGAGCAGTACTTC
CASSTLSYEQYF
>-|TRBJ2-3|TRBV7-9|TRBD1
TGTGCCAGCAGCTCTTCCGGGACAGGTGATACGCAGTATTTT
CASSSSGTGDTQYF
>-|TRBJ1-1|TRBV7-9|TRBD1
TGTGCCAGCAGGGAGCGACAGGGGAACACTGAAGCTTTCTTT
CASRERQGNTEAFF
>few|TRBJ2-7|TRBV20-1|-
TGCAGTGCTAATAACGGGCAGGACTTC
CSANNGQDF
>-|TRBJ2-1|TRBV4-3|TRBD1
TGCGCCAGCAGCCTCCAACCGGGACAGGGGCAATCGGAGCAGTTCTTC
CASSLQPGQGQSEQFF
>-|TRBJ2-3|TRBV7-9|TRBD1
TGTGCCAGCAGTTTCCCTCCGGGACAGGGGGATACAGATACGCAGTATTTT
CASSFPPGQGDTDTQYF
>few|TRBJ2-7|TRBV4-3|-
TGCGCCAGCAGCCAAGATCCGAGTCACTCCTACGAGCAGTACTTC
CASSQDPSHSYEQYF
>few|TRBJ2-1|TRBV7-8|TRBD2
TGTGCCAGCAGCTTAATGTCCAGCGGGGGGGCCAATGAGCAGTTCTTC
CASSLMSSGGANEQFF
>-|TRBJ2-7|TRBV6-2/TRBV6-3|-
TGTGCCAGCAGTTACTCAAGGAGGCAGGAGTCCTACGAGCAGTACTTC
CASSYSRRQESYEQYF
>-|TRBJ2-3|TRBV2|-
TGTGCCAGCAGTGAATTGTTAGTCACAGATACGCAGTATTTT
CASSELLVTDTQYF
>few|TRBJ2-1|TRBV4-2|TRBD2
TGTGCCAGCAGCCAAGAGGCGGGGGGGGTGGGGTATGAGCAGTTCTTC
CASSQEAGGVGYEQFF
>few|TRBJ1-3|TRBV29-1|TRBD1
TGCAGCGTCGGGACAGGCACTGGAAACACCATATATTTT
CSVGTGTGNTIYF
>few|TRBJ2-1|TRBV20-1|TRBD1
TGCAGTGCTACCCCGGGACAGGCGTACAATGAGCAGTTCTTC
CSATPGQAYNEQFF
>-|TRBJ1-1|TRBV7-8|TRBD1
TGTGCCAGCAGCTTAGGCCGGACAGGGCGAACTGAAGCTTTCTTT
CASSLGRTGRTEAFF